This TCR beta chain appears in the sequencing data of a study of blood T cell repertoires in COVID-19. Across the whole study: PBMCs, B-cell-depleted T cells, or T cells provided the cDNA or gDNA that made up the material.

Generated by immunoSEQ multiplex PCR, the TCRdb table keeps only in-frame clones and is missing some. The profile covers about 72,000 clones, with more than 70% appearing a single time and 30% to 40% taken by the ten largest. This CDR3 has 14 residues. The V end lost 4 bases, the J end lost 0 bases, and 7 bases lay between the germline ends. CDR1 SGHTS and CDR2 YDEGEE come from the germline V gene. The sequenced sample consisted of peripheral blood. The sequence derives from a woman aged 80 or over with active or convalescent COVID-19. This chain joins TRBV5-8 and TRBJ1-4; D remains unclear. Here the CDR3 reads CASSRVATNEKLFF. In DNA, the CDR3 is TGTGCCAGCAGCCGCGTTGCAACTAATGAAAAACTGTTTTTT.